These 4 T cell receptor beta chains were sequenced from one sample in a study of CD8 T cells in Susac syndrome. Random hexamers primed reverse transcription of roughly 0.45 to 1 ug RNA. TCRdb redid the calling of the immunoSEQ multiplex PCR reads with MiXCR, one entry per CDR3 protein. The sample holds about 250,000 distinct CDR3 sequences; around 93% are singletons and the top ten take roughly 0.072%. The specimen was CD4+ T cells from PBMCs. These receptors all stem from a human donor with multiple sclerosis.

This chain uses TRBV25-1 with TRBJ1-1; D uncertain. Trimming stripped 8 bases from V and 2 bases from J, with 9 bases between. The CDR3 consists of 12 residues. The V gene's germline CDR1 is MGHDK and CDR2 SYGVNS. The CDR3 reads CASVHLNTEAFF. In nucleotides, the CDR3 is TGTGCCAGCGTACACCTCAACACTGAAGCTTTCTTT.

The chain joins TRBV19 to TRBJ2-4; 8 bases are shared with TRBD1. The CDR3 loop spans 16 amino acids. Trimming at V came to 5 bases and at J to 3 bases, leaving 9 bases not matched to a gene. The germline V gene has CDR1 LNHDA and CDR2 SQIVND (reference sequence). The CDR3, as DNA: TGTGCCAGTAGTCTACCGGACAGGGCAGGCAAAAACATTCAGTACTTC. It translates to CASSLPDRAGKNIQYF.

This clonotype has only one observation. The chain couples TRBV5-4 to TRBJ2-1, with 12 bases aligning to TRBD2. The CDR3 sequence is 13 residues long. V lost 0 bases, J lost 12 bases, and 1 base stayed unmatched. The V gene's germline CDR1 is SGHNT and CDR2 YYREEE (reference sequence). This chain's CDR3 is CASSLGLAGVQFF. The DNA of the CDR3 is TGTGCCAGCAGCTTGGGACTAGCGGGAGTGCAGTTCTTC.

The chain carries TRBV6-5 and TRBJ1-6, with D possibly being TRBD1 (6 bases). Germline V gene lookup returns CDR1 MNHEY and CDR2 SVGAGI. This CDR3 has 15 amino acids. Trimming removed 8 bases from V and 0 bases from J, with 11 bases in between. The DNA of the CDR3 is TGTGCCAGCCTCGGGGGCAGCTCCTATAATTCACCCCTCCACTTT. Its protein product is CASLGGSSYNSPLHF.